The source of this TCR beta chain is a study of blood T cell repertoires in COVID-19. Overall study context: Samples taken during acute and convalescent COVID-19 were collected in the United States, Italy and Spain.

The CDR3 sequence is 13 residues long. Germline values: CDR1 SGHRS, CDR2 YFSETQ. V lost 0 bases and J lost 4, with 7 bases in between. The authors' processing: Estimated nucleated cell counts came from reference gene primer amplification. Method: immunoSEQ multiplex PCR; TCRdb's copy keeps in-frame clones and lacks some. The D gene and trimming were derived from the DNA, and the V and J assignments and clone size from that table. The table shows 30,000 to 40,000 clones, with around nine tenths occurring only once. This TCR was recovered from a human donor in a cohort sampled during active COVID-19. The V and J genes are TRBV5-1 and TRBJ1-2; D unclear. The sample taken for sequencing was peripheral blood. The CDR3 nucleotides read TGCGCCAGCAGCTTGGGGGGAGGCTATGGCTACACCTTC. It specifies CASSLGGGYGYTF.